Presented here are 28 T cell receptor beta chains from one specimen sequenced in a study of cytomegalovirus exposure and HLA in healthy donors. The PCR contained 60 Vbeta and 13 Jbeta primers. The protocol was immunoSEQ multiplex PCR, while the TCRdb copy is restricted to in-frame clones and leaves out a portion. The sample lists 100,000 to 150,000 clones; 70% to 85% were seen once. The sequenced material came from PBMCs. The receptors stem from a woman aged 45-65 years in good health and CMV-seropositive.

The gene calls are TRBV28 and TRBJ2-7; TRBD1 is a possible D gene (5 bases). The CDR3 runs 11 residues. The V and J ends lost 6 bases and 4 bases respectively, with 7 bases between them. Germline CDR1 and CDR2: MDHEN and SYDVKM. Here the CDR3 reads CASRGVYEQYF. The CDR3 DNA is TGTGCCAGCAGAGGGGTTTACGAGCAGTACTTC.

This clone was picked up one time. This sequence joins TRBV5-1 and TRBJ1-1; TRBD1 aligns across 9 bases. Per germline, CDR1 SGHRS and CDR2 YFSETQ. This CDR3 is built from 16 residues. The V segment lost 0 bases and the J segment 1 base; nucleotides outside the gene matches: 4. The CDR3 spells CASSLAGTGPNTEAFF. The CDR3 DNA is TGCGCCAGCAGCTTGGCCGGGACAGGGCCGAACACTGAAGCTTTCTTT.

This clone has just a few counts. This chain links TRBV7-2 with TRBJ2-1, with 11 positions matching TRBD1. V dropped 2 bases and J dropped 10; count of bases not matched to a gene: 10. Germline values: CDR1 SGHTA, CDR2 FQGNSA. This CDR3 spans 16 amino acids. Here the CDR3 reads CASSLLGTGGTGEQFF. As DNA, the CDR3 is TGTGCCAGCAGCTTACTGGGGACAGGGGGTACTGGAGAGCAGTTCTTC.

The CDR3 bases are TGTGCCAGCAGTTACTCGCCCTTGGAAGGGAGCACTGAAGCTTTCTTT. This encodes CASSYSPLEGSTEAFF. The chain links TRBV6-6 to TRBJ1-1; D is ambiguous. This CDR3 has 16 residues. The germline CDR1 and CDR2 sequences are MNHNY and SVGAGI (reference sequence). V was trimmed by 0 bases and J by 4 bases, leaving 15 bases between them.

CDR3 in DNA: TGTGCCAGCAGCTTAGACCCGGGGAGCAGGAATTCACCCCTCCACTTT. It translates to CASSLDPGSRNSPLHF. The chain has TRBV11-2 and TRBJ1-6; D ambiguous. V shed 0 bases and J shed 7 bases, with 13 bases lying between them. This CDR3 contains 16 residues. Germline V lookup: CDR1 SGHAT, CDR2 FQNNGV.

The chain has TRBV28 and TRBJ2-2, with TRBD2 matching 7 bases. V trimming: 5 bases; J trimming: 6 bases; junction bases outside the gene matches: 6. CDR1 is MDHEN and CDR2 is SYDVKM in the germline V gene. CDR3 length: 14 residues. The CDR3 DNA reads TGTGCCAGCAGTCTTATGGGAGGGGCCGGGGAGCTGTTTTTT. This codes for CASSLMGGAGELFF.

V is TRBV7-2 and J is TRBJ1-6, with 7 bases matching TRBD1. After removal of 0 bases from V and 1 base from J, the junction contained 9 bases not matched to a gene. The CDR3 runs 19 residues. The germline gives CDR1 SGHTA, CDR2 FQGNSA. CDR3 nucleotide sequence: TGTGCCAGCAGCTTAGCGGTCGGACAGGACGGATCCTATAATTCACCCCTCCACTTT. Translated: CASSLAVGQDGSYNSPLHF.

The V call is TRBV7-2, the J call TRBJ1-4; 8 bases align to TRBD1. CDR1 is SGHTA, CDR2 FQGNSA, per germline. The CDR3 runs to 16 residues. Trimming cost V 5 bases and J 5 bases; bases outside gene matches: 10. The CDR3 DNA reads as TGTGCCAGCAGCCGACTAATGGCAGGGGGCAATGAAAAACTGTTTTTT. Translated, it gives CASSRLMAGGNEKLFF.

This sequence joins TRBV7-2 and TRBJ1-1; no definite D call. This CDR3 has 15 residues. Germline CDR1 SGHTA, CDR2 FQGNSA. Trimming stripped 3 bases from V and 1 base from J, with 12 bases between. CDR3 sequence (DNA): TGTGCCAGCAGCTTGCGGGGTGGTGGGAACACTGAAGCTTTCTTT. Translation: CASSLRGGGNTEAFF.

CDR3: CASRGGVPGANVLTF. Written as DNA, the CDR3 is TGTGCCAGCCGCGGAGGGGTCCCTGGGGCCAACGTCCTGACTTTC. V and J are TRBV6-1 and TRBJ2-6; a weak D match, TRBD2 (6 bases). Per the germline V gene, CDR1 is MNHNS and CDR2 is SASEGT. CDR3 length: 15 amino acids. V lost 8 bases and J lost 2, with 13 bases in between.

This clone has just one count. V gene TRBV7-3 combines with J gene TRBJ1-2; the D gene is possibly TRBD1 (6 bases). The CDR3 has 17 residues. Trimming removed 2 bases at V and 0 bases at J, with 16 bases between. Germline CDR1 SGHTA, CDR2 FQGTGA. The CDR3 nucleotides are TGTGCCAGCAGCTTACGGGCAGGGGTTGGAGCTAACTATGGCTACACCTTC. Its translation is CASSLRAGVGANYGYTF.

This sequence joins TRBV7-9 and TRBJ2-5; 10 nucleotides agree with TRBD2. Looked up from germline, CDR1 is SEHNR and CDR2 is FQNEAQ (reference sequence). J lost 5 bases, V lost 0 bases, and 12 bases had no gene match. This CDR3 contains 18 residues. CDR3 sequence reads: CASSLAGSGGAARETQYF. In DNA, the CDR3 is TGTGCCAGCAGCTTAGCGGGGAGCGGGGGGGCCGCTCGGGAGACCCAGTACTTC.

In its sample, this clone was seen once. The genes are TRBV11-2 and TRBJ1-1; perhaps TRBD1 as D (5 bases). Germline V gives CDR1 SGHAT, CDR2 FQNNGV. Trimming cost V 3 bases and J 1 base, with 9 bases left between them. This CDR3 is 14 amino acids long. The CDR3 region is CASSFQGRNTEAFF. The CDR3 nucleotides are TGTGCCAGCAGCTTTCAGGGAAGGAACACTGAAGCTTTCTTT.

The CDR3 here is CASSLGVGSGQYF. The CDR3 nucleotides read TGTGCCAGCAGCTTAGGGGTGGGTAGCGGGCAGTACTTC. V usage is TRBV7-7 and J usage is TRBJ2-7; D possibly corresponds to TRBD2 (6 bases). V dropped 1 base and J dropped 9 bases, with 13 bases sitting between them. The CDR3 totals 13 residues. The germline gives CDR1 SSHAT, CDR2 FNYEAQ (reference sequence).

This clone occurred a few times. The V and J genes are TRBV4-1 and TRBJ2-3; 9 bases align to TRBD2. The CDR3 runs 17 residues. J gave up 2 bases and V 1 base, and 7 bases lay outside the gene matches. Germline-derived CDR1 and CDR2 are MGHRA and YSYEKL. The CDR3 here is CASSQVAGAGDTDTQYF. CDR3 DNA: TGCGCCAGCAGCCAAGTAGCGGGGGCAGGGGACACAGATACGCAGTATTTT.

This chain joins TRBV5-4 and TRBJ1-1, with 10 positions matching TRBD1. V shed 4 bases and J 0 bases; nucleotides not matched to a gene: 6. CDR3 size: 16 residues. Germline CDR1 and CDR2: SGHNT and YYREEE (reference sequence). CDR3 DNA sequence: TGTGCCAGCAGCCCTGACAGGGGGCTCCTGAACACTGAAGCTTTCTTT. Translation: CASSPDRGLLNTEAFF. Full variable domain (remainder filled in from reference TRBV5-4 and TRBJ1-1): ETGVTQSPTHLIKTRGQQVTLRCSSQSGHNTVSWYQQALGQGPQFIFQYYREEENGRGNFPPRFSGLQFPNYSSELNVNALELDDSALYLCASSPDRGLLNTEAFFGQGTRLTVV.

In DNA form, the CDR3 reads TGTGCCAGTATGGGACAGTTTAATCAGCCCCAGCATTTT. Its translation: CASMGQFNQPQHF. The rearrangement links TRBV19 to TRBJ1-5; the match to TRBD1 covers 7 bases. The CDR3 runs 13 residues. Unmatched junction bases numbered 4, after V lost 7 bases and J lost 4 bases. Germline lookup yields CDR1 LNHDA and CDR2 SQIVND (reference sequence).

The V and J genes are TRBV7-9 and TRBJ1-2; a possible D gene is TRBD1 (6 bases). This CDR3 region has 17 residues. V was clipped by 1 base and J by 0 bases, with 15 bases between them. CDR1 SEHNR and CDR2 FQNEAQ come from the germline V gene (reference sequence). The CDR3 reads CASSLVAGTHANYGYTF. DNA of the CDR3: TGTGCCAGCAGCTTAGTAGCGGGGACACATGCTAACTATGGCTACACCTTC.

This clone has just a few counts. The rearrangement joins TRBV2 to TRBJ1-4; D may be TRBD1 (5 bases). V lost 0 bases and J 5 bases, leaving 10 bases between the germline ends. There are 15 residues in the CDR3. CDR1 and CDR2 (germline): SNHLY, FYNNEI. The CDR3, as DNA: TGTGCCAGCAGTGAAGCGGGGCTCTCGAATGAAAAACTGTTTTTT. This gives the protein CASSEAGLSNEKLFF.

V is TRBV19 and J is TRBJ1-2; 7 bases are a match to TRBD1. With V trimmed by 6 bases and J by 8 bases, 6 bases remained unmatched. Germline loops: CDR1 LNHDA, CDR2 SQIVND (reference sequence). This CDR3 has 12 residues. The CDR3 bases are TGTGCCAGTAGCGAGAACAGGGGCGGCTACACCTTC. It codes for CASSENRGGYTF.

This clone has only a few counts. This sequence joins TRBV28 and TRBJ1-2; maybe TRBD1 (6 bases). There are 14 residues in the CDR3. Germline V CDR1 and CDR2: MDHEN, SYDVKM. V lost 6 bases and J lost 8, with 19 bases in between. This chain's CDR3 is CASSQQGTTGGYTF. The CDR3 bases are TGTGCCAGCAGCCAACAGGGAACAACAGGCGGCTACACCTTC.

J is TRBJ2-5 and V is TRBV7-7, with D maybe TRBD2 (5 bases). The J call could be wrong; TRBJ2-7 is a better fit for the DNA end. There are 14 residues in the CDR3. Germline loops: CDR1 SSHAT, CDR2 FNYEAQ (reference sequence). CDR3 protein: CASSLGPGVGEQYF. The CDR3 nucleotides read TGTGCCAGCAGCTTAGGGCCCGGGGTGGGCGAGCAGTACTTC.

The V gene is TRBV29-1, the J gene TRBJ1-1, with 9 bases that match TRBD1. The CDR3 is 16 residues long. V shed 4 bases, J shed 7 bases, and the junction held 16 bases outside the gene matches. Germline assignment: CDR1 SQVTM and CDR2 ANQGSEA. The CDR3 sequence: CSVGIGIGQGRNEAFF. The CDR3 DNA is TGCAGCGTTGGGATAGGAATCGGACAGGGGCGTAATGAAGCTTTCTTT.

The chain joins TRBV6-5 to TRBJ2-3, with a weak D call TRBD1 (5 bases). The CDR3 is made up of 15 amino acids. V was cut by 2 bases and J by 0 bases, with 9 bases left in between. Germline CDR1 is MNHEY and CDR2 is SVGAGI. The CDR3 nucleotides are TGTGCCAGCAGTTACCTCGGACATAGCACAGATACGCAGTATTTT. It translates to CASSYLGHSTDTQYF.

The chain joins TRBV4-1 to TRBJ2-7; 7 bases are a match to TRBD1. Trimming cost V 11 bases and J 1 base; bases outside gene matches: 14. Germline values: CDR1 MGHRA, CDR2 YSYEKL. The CDR3 covers 15 residues. The CDR3 loop reads CARSRPRDSSYEQYF. CDR3 DNA: TGCGCCCGTTCCCGGCCCCGGGACAGTTCCTACGAGCAGTACTTC.

The CDR3 loop is CASSTQETNEKLFF. The CDR3 DNA is TGTGCCAGTAGTACACAGGAAACTAATGAAAAACTGTTTTTT. V is TRBV19 and J is TRBJ1-4, with a weak D call TRBD1 (5 bases). The CDR3 runs 14 residues. Trimming removed 4 bases from V and 1 base from J, with 7 bases in between. Germline V gene lookup returns CDR1 LNHDA and CDR2 SQIVND (reference sequence). The full variable domain, in which reference TRBV19 and TRBJ1-4 provide the parts outside the CDR3, is DGGITQSPKYLFRKEGQNVTLSCEQNLNHDAMYWYRQDPGQGLRLIYYSQIVNDFQKGDIAEGYSVSREKKESFPLTVTSAQKNPTAFYLCASSTQETNEKLFFGSGTQLSVL.

The genes are TRBV7-6 and TRBJ2-1, with 8 bases lining up with TRBD1. Trimming removed 3 bases from V and 1 base from J; junction bases left unmatched: 5. The germline CDR1 and CDR2 sequences are SGHVS and FNYEAQ. This CDR3 has 16 residues. CDR3 amino acids: CASSFRDRGSYNEQFF. The DNA of the CDR3 is TGTGCCAGCAGCTTCCGTGACAGGGGATCCTACAATGAGCAGTTCTTC.

This clone was seen only once. The chain uses TRBV6-1 and TRBJ2-1; 9 bases are shared with TRBD2. The CDR3 has 15 residues. The ends lost 4 bases at V and 0 bases at J; junction bases unmatched: 1. In germline, CDR1 is MNHNS, CDR2 SASEGT. CDR3 coding DNA: TGTGCCAGCAGTGTGACTAGCGGCTCCTACAATGAGCAGTTCTTC. Translating gives CASSVTSGSYNEQFF.